The entry below gives a single T cell receptor beta chain sequence along with its context. Sequencing was performed with immunoSEQ multiplex PCR; in TCRdb, only in-frame clones are kept and a portion is missing. The data hold 97,000 or so clones, with more than 75% observed a single time. The CDR3 loop spans 13 amino acids. Germline V gene lookup returns CDR1 LGHNA and CDR2 YSLEER. V was shortened by 1 base and J by 10 bases, with 12 bases between the two germline ends. The entry originates in a study of cytomegalovirus exposure and HLA in healthy donors. This sequence joins TRBV4-3 and TRBJ2-3; tentatively, D is TRBD1 (6 bases). The sample taken for sequencing was PBMCs. The source of this sequence is a man between 18 and 35 years old in good health and CMV-seropositive. CDR3 loop: CASSQAIRGSQYF. The CDR3 DNA is TGCGCCAGCAGCCAAGCGATTAGGGGGTCGCAGTATTTT.